The 9 T cell receptor beta chains reported below all come from one sample, sequenced in a study of blood T cell repertoires in COVID-19. The assay was immunoSEQ multiplex PCR, and TCRdb's table has in-frame clones only and misses some. In the table there are more than 150,000 clones, roughly 80% of which are singletons. Sample: peripheral blood. These receptors all stem from a woman aged 25 to 45 with acute or convalescent COVID-19.

This chain connects TRBV2 to TRBJ2-1; D perhaps matches TRBD1 (5 bases). This CDR3 region has 13 residues. Germline V lookup: CDR1 SNHLY, CDR2 FYNNEI. V dropped 7 bases and J dropped 4 bases, with 11 bases sitting between them. The CDR3 spells CASKVDTYNEQFF. In DNA, the CDR3 is TGTGCCAGCAAAGTGGACACATACAATGAGCAGTTCTTC.

CDR3 bases: TGTGCCAGCAGTTACATAGGAGTACCCACAGATACGCAGTATTTT. Amino acid sequence: CASSYIGVPTDTQYF. The V call is TRBV6-5, the J call TRBJ2-3; D is unresolved. Germline lookup yields CDR1 MNHEY and CDR2 SVGAGI. V was shortened by 2 bases and J by 2 bases, with 11 bases between the two germline ends. The CDR3 length is 15 residues.

V usage is TRBV5-4 and J usage is TRBJ1-2, with D unclear. The CDR3 has 15 residues. Germline CDR1 and CDR2: SGHNT and YYREEE (reference sequence). The V and J ends lost 3 bases and 3 bases respectively, with 15 bases between them. The CDR3 DNA reads as TGTGCCAGCAGCTGGCCATCTTCCGCCGACTATGGCTACACCTTC. Its translation: CASSWPSSADYGYTF.

The chain carries TRBV30 and TRBJ2-1, with a tentative D call TRBD2 (7 bases). Germline loops: CDR1 GTSNPN, CDR2 SVGIG (reference sequence). CDR3 size: 16 residues. Trimming left V 0 bases short and J 9 bases short, with 21 bases between. CDR3 DNA sequence: TGTGCCTGGAGTGTACGAGTGGGGGGGCGAAGAGTTGAGCAGTTCTTC. Translating gives CAWSVRVGGRRVEQFF.

This chain links TRBV5-6 with TRBJ2-3, with D unclear. This CDR3 spans 12 amino acids. In germline, CDR1 is SGHDT, CDR2 YYEEEE. The V and J ends lost 4 bases and 4 bases respectively, with 7 bases between them. CDR3 residues: CASSGAADTQYF. In nucleotides, the CDR3 is TGTGCCAGCAGCGGCGCGGCAGATACGCAGTATTTT.

V and J are TRBV5-1 and TRBJ1-1, with a possible D match to TRBD1 (6 bases). CDR1 SGHRS and CDR2 YFSETQ come from the germline V gene. The CDR3 totals 16 residues. Trimming pared 4 bases from V and 5 bases from J, leaving 21 bases between. CDR3 sequence (DNA): TGCGCCAGCAGCCCCTACTCTCAGGGGATTGGGACTGAAGCTTTCTTT. It encodes CASSPYSQGIGTEAFF. The complete variable domain, with remaining parts taken from reference TRBV5-1 and TRBJ1-1, reads KAGVTQTPRYLIKTRGQQVTLSCSPISGHRSVSWYQQTPGQGLQFLFEYFSETQRNKGNFPGRFSGRQFSNSRSEMNVSTLELGDSALYLCASSPYSQGIGTEAFFGQGTRLTVV.

The J gene is TRBJ2-7, the V gene TRBV29-1; 12 nucleotides agree with TRBD1. The V gene's germline CDR1 is SQVTM and CDR2 ANQGSEA. The V segment lost 4 bases and the J segment 3 bases; nucleotides outside the gene matches: 7. The CDR3 is 15 residues long. CDR3 loop: CSVAAGTGGLYEQYF. DNA for the CDR3: TGCAGCGTTGCCGCCGGGACAGGGGGCCTCTACGAGCAGTACTTC.

This chain connects TRBV28 to TRBJ2-3; TRBD2 agrees at 11 bases. CDR3 size: 18 residues. With 3 bases clipped from V and 2 bases from J, the junction kept 10 bases outside the gene matches. Germline V CDR1 and CDR2: MDHEN, SYDVKM. The CDR3 bases are TGTGCCAGCAGTTTCCCCCTGCGACTAGCGGGGAACACAGATACGCAGTATTTT. Translating gives CASSFPLRLAGNTDTQYF. The complete variable domain, with remaining parts taken from reference TRBV28 and TRBJ2-3, reads DVKVTQSSRYLVKRTGEKVFLECVQDMDHENMFWYRQDPGLGLRLIYFSYDVKMKEKGDIPEGYSVSREKKERFSLILESASTNQTSMYLCASSFPLRLAGNTDTQYFGPGTRLTVL.

This clone was counted between two and nine times. The chain combines TRBV14 with TRBJ2-1; no clear D. This CDR3 comprises 12 residues. Trimming removed 0 bases from V and 13 bases from J, with 10 bases in between. The germline V gene encodes CDR1 SGHDN and CDR2 FVKESK. The CDR3 protein is CASSQDPVVQFF. The CDR3 region has the DNA TGTGCCAGCAGCCAAGATCCGGTCGTACAGTTCTTC.